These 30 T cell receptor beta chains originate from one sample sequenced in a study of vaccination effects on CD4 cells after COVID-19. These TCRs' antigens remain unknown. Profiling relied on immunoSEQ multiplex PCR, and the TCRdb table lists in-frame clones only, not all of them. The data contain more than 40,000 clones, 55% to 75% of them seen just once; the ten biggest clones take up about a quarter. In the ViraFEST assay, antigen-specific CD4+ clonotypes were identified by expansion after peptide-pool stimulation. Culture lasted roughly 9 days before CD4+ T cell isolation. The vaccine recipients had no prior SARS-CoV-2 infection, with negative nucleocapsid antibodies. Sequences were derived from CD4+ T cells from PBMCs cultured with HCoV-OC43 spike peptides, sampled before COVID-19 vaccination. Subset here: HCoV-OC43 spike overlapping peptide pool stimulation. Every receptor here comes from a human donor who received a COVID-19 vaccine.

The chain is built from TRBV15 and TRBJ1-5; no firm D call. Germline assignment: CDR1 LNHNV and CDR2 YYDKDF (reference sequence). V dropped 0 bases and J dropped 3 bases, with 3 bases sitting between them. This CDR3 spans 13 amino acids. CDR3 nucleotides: TGTGCCACCAGCAGAGATATCAATCAGCCCCAGCATTTT. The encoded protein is CATSRDINQPQHF.

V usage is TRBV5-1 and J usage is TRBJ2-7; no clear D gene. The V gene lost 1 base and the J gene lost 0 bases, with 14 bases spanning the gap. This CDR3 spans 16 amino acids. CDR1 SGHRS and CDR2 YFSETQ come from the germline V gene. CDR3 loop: CASSLSGILGSYEQYF. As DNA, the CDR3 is TGCGCCAGCAGCTTGAGTGGGATTTTGGGCTCCTACGAGCAGTACTTC.

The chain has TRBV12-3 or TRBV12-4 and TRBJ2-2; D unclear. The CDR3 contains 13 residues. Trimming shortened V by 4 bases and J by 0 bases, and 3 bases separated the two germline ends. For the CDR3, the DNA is TGTGCCAGCAGTTCCTCGAACACCGGGGAGCTGTTTTTT. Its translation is CASSSSNTGELFF.

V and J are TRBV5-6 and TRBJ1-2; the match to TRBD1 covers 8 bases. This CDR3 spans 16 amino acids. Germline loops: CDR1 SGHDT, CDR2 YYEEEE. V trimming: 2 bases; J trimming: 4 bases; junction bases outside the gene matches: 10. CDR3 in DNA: TGTGCCAGCAGCTTAGGTTCCGGACAGGGCATCTATGGCTACACCTTC. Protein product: CASSLGSGQGIYGYTF.

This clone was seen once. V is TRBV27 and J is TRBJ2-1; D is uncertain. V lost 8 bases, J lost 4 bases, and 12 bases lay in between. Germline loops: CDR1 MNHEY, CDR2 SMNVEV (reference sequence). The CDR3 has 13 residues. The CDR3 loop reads CASRREFYNEQFF. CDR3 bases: TGTGCCAGCCGTAGAGAGTTTTACAATGAGCAGTTCTTC.

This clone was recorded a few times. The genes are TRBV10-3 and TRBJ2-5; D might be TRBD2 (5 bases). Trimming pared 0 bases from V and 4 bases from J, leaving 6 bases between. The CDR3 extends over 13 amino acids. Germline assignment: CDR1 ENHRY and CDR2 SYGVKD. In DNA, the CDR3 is TGTGCCATCAGTGAGTCGGGAGTAGAGACCCAGTACTTC. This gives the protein CAISESGVETQYF.

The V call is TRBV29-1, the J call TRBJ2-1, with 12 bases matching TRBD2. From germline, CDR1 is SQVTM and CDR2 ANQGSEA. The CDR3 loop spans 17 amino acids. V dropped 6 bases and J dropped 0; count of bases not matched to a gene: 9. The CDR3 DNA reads TGCAGCGTCACCCTAGCGGGAGGGCCCATCTCCTACAATGAGCAGTTCTTC. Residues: CSVTLAGGPISYNEQFF.

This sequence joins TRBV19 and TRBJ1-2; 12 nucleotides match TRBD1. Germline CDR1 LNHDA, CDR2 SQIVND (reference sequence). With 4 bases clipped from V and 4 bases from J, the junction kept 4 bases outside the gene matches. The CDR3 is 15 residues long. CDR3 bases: TGTGCCAGTAGTACCGGGACAGGGGGCGTCTATGGCTACACCTTC. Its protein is CASSTGTGGVYGYTF.

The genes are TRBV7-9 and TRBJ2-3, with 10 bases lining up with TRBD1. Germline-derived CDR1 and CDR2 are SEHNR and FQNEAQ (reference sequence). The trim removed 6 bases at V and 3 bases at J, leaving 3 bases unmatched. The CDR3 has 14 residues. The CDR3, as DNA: TGTGCCAGCAGATCGGACAGGGGGACAGATACGCAGTATTTT. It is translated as CASRSDRGTDTQYF.

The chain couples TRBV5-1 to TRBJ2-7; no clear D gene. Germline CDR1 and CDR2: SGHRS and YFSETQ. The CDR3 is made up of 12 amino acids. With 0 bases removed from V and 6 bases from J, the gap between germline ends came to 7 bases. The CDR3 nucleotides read TGCGCCAGCAGCTTGGTTCAGTCCGAGCAGTACTTC. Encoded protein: CASSLVQSEQYF.

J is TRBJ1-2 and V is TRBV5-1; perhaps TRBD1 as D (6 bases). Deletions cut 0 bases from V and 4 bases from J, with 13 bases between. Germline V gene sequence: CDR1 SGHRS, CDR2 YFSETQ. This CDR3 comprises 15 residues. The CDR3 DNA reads TGCGCCAGCAGCTTGGGGGACACTACTCCCTATGGCTACACCTTC. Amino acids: CASSLGDTTPYGYTF.

The CDR3 here is CAISQRRDSPYEQYF. The CDR3 nucleotides are TGTGCCATCAGCCAACGCCGGGACTCCCCCTACGAGCAGTACTTC. The rearrangement uses TRBV10-3 and TRBJ2-7, with D possibly matching TRBD2 (6 bases). V lost 6 bases and J lost 2, with 17 bases in between. Per the germline V gene, CDR1 is ENHRY and CDR2 is SYGVKD. The CDR3 length is 15 residues.

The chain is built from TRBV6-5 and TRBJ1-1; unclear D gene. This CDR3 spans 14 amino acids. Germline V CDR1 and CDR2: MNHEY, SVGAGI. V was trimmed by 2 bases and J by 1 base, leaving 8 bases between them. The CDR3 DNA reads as TGTGCCAGCAGTTACGGGTCCACGAACACTGAAGCTTTCTTT. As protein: CASSYGSTNTEAFF.

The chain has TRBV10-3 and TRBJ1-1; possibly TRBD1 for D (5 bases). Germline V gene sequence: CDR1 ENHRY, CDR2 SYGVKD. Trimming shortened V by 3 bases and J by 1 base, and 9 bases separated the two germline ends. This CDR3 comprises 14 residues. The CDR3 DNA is TGTGCCATCAGTGAACTCAGGGAGAACACTGAAGCTTTCTTT. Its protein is CAISELRENTEAFF.

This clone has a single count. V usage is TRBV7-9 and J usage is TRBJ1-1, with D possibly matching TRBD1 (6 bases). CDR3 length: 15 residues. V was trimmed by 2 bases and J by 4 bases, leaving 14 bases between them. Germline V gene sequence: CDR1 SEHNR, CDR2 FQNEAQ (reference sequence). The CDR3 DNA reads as TGTGCCAGCAGCTTATTGGGGGCGGAGGGCACTGAAGCTTTCTTT. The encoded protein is CASSLLGAEGTEAFF.

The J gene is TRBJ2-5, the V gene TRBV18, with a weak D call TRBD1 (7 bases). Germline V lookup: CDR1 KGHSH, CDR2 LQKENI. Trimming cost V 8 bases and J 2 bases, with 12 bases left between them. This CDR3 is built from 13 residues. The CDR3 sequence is CASLRGVQETQYF. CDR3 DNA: TGTGCCAGCCTCAGGGGGGTTCAAGAGACCCAGTACTTC.

The CDR3 DNA follows: TGTGCCTGGAGACTCAGCGGGGGAGGGGAGACCCAGTACTTC. Translated: CAWRLSGGGETQYF. The V call is TRBV30, the J call TRBJ2-5; 8 nucleotides agree with TRBD2. The CDR3 is 14 residues long. Looked up from germline, CDR1 is GTSNPN and CDR2 is SVGIG (reference sequence). Unmatched junction bases numbered 8, after V lost 3 bases and J lost 5 bases.

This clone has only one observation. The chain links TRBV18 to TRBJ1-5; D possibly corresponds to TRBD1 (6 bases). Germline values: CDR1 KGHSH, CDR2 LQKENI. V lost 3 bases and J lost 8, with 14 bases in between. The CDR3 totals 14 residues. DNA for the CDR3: TGTGCCAGCTCACCTTCACGGGGGCGAGAGCCCCAGCATTTT. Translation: CASSPSRGREPQHF.

The CDR3 spells CASSLRDSYNEQFF. The CDR3 region has the DNA TGTGCCAGCAGCTTGCGCGACTCCTACAATGAGCAGTTCTTC. This chain joins TRBV5-5 and TRBJ2-1; D unresolved. Trimming pared 1 base from V and 0 bases from J, leaving 5 bases between. There are 14 residues in the CDR3. Germline V CDR1 and CDR2: SGHKS, YYEKEE (reference sequence).

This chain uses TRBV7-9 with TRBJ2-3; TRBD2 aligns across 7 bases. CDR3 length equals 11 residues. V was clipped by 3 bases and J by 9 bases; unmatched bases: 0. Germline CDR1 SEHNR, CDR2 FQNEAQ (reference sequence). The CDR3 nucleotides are TGTGCCAGCAGCTTGGGGGGGACGCAGTATTTT. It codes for CASSLGGTQYF.

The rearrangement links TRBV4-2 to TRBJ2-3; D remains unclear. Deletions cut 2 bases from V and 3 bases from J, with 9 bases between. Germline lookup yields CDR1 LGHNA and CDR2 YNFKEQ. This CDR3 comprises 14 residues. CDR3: CASSQTVGTDTQYF. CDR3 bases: TGTGCCAGCAGCCAAACTGTCGGTACAGATACGCAGTATTTT.

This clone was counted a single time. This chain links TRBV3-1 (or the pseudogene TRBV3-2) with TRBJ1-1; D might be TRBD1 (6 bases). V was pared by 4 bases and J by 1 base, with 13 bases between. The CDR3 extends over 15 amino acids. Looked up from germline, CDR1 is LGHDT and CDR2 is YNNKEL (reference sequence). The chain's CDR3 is CASSPSGQTNTEAFF. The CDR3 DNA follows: TGTGCCAGCAGCCCCTCGGGACAAACGAACACTGAAGCTTTCTTT.

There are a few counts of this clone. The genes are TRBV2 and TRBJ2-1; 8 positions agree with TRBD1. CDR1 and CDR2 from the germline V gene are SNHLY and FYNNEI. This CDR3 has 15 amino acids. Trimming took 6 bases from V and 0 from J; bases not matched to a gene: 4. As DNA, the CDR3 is TGTGCCAGCAGGTTGGACAGGGTCTCCTACAATGAGCAGTTCTTC. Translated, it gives CASRLDRVSYNEQFF.

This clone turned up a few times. The CDR3 here is CASSHWAGNVYEQYF. The CDR3 nucleotides are TGTGCCAGTAGCCACTGGGCAGGGAATGTCTACGAGCAGTACTTC. The chain joins TRBV19 to TRBJ2-7; D is perhaps TRBD1 (5 bases). The CDR3 spans 15 residues. The V end was cut by 6 bases, the J end by 3 bases, with 18 bases between. Germline V gene sequence: CDR1 LNHDA, CDR2 SQIVND (reference sequence).

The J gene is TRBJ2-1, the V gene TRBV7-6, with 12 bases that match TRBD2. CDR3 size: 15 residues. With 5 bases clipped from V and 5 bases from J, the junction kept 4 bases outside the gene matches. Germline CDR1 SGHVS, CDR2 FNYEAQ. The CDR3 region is CASSTLAGGDNEQFF. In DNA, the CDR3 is TGTGCCAGCAGCACCCTAGCGGGAGGGGACAATGAGCAGTTCTTC.

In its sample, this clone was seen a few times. This CDR3 is CASSLGLAGATDTQYF. As DNA, the CDR3 is TGTGCCAGCAGCTTAGGACTAGCGGGGGCCACAGATACGCAGTATTTT. The V gene is TRBV11-2, the J gene TRBJ2-3, with 12 positions matching TRBD2. CDR3 size: 16 residues. With V trimmed by 1 base and J by 2 bases, 1 base remained unmatched. Germline loops: CDR1 SGHAT, CDR2 FQNNGV.

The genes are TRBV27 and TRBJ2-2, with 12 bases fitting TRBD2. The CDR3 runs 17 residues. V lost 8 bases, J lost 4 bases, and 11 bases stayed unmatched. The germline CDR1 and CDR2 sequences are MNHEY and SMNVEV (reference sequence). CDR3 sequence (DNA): TGTGCCAGCGGGAATAGACTAGCGGGAGAGGCCACCGGGGAGCTGTTTTTT. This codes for CASGNRLAGEATGELFF.

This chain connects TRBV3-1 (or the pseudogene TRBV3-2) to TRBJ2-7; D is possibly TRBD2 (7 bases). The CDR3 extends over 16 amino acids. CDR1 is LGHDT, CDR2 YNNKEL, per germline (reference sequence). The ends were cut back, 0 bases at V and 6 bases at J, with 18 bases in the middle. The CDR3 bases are TGTGCCAGCAGCCAAGATTTGGATGTGAGGGGGGGCGAGCAGTACTTC. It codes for CASSQDLDVRGGEQYF.

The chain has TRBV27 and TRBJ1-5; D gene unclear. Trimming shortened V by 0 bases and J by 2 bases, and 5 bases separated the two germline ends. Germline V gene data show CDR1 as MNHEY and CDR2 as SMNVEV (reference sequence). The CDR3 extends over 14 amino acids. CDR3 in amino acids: CASSLSTGNQPQHF. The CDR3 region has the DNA TGTGCCAGCAGTTTATCGACTGGCAATCAGCCCCAGCATTTT.

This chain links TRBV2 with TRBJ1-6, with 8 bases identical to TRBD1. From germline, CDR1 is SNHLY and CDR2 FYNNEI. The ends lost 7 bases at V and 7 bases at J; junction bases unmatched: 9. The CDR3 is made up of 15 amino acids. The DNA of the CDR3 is TGTGCCAGCACCCCCCAGGGGGCGCGGAATTCACCCCTCCACTTT. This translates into CASTPQGARNSPLHF. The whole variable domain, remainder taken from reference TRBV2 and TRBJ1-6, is EPEVTQTPSHQVTQMGQEVILRCVPISNHLYFYWYRQILGQKVEFLVSFYNNEISEKSEIFDDQFSVERPDGSNFTLKIRSTKLEDSAMYFCASTPQGARNSPLHFGNGTRLTVT.